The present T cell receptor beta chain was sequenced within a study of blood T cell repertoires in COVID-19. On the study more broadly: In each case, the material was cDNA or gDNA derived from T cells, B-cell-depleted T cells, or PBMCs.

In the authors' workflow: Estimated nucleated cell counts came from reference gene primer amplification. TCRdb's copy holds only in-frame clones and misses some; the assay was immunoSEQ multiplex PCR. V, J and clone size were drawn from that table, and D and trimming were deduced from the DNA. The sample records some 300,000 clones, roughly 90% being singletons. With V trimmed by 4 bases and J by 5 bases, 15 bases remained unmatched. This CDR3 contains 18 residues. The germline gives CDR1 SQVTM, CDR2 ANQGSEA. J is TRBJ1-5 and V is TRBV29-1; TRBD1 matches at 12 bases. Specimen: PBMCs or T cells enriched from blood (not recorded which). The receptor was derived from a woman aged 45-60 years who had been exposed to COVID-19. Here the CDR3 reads CSVVFGTGGFPPDQPQHF. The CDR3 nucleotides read TGCAGCGTTGTCTTCGGGACAGGGGGCTTCCCCCCTGATCAGCCCCAGCATTTT.